This T cell receptor (beta chain) came from a study of Graves' ophthalmopathy and Graves' hyperthyroidism. Study as a whole: At initial diagnosis, peripheral blood was obtained, and this preceded any treatment.

Germline-derived CDR1 and CDR2 are MNHEY and SMNVEV (reference sequence). V was cut by 9 bases and J by 7 bases, with 18 bases left in between. The CDR3 is 13 residues long. Scientists amplified the TCR beta CDR3 regions from RNA transcripts. RT-PCR with HTBI primers came first, then second-round multiplex PCR. MiXCR, applied by TCRdb to the multiplex PCR reads, yields one record per CDR3 protein. Of about 500,000 distinct CDR3 sequences in the sample, roughly an eighth were seen once. This clonotype has a handful of counts. Its target is not known. Moderate-to-severe activity, with CAS ≥3, NOSPECS ≥4 and duration under 3 months, characterized the donors with ophthalmopathy. Diagnoses were established from clinical symptoms, serum thyroxine, TRAb, thyroid ultrasound and orbital computed tomography. Study outcomes and limitations: Clonotypes were expanded in thyroid at above 0.001 frequency, and most also appeared in blood.

The TCR was taken from a woman aged 25-40 years with Graves' ophthalmopathy. The sample was blood. The gene calls are TRBV27 and TRBJ1-1; no reliable D call. The CDR3 sequence is CASTSLRVGEAFF. The CDR3, as DNA: TGTGCCAGTACGTCCCTTCGGGTGGGTGAAGCTTTCTTT.